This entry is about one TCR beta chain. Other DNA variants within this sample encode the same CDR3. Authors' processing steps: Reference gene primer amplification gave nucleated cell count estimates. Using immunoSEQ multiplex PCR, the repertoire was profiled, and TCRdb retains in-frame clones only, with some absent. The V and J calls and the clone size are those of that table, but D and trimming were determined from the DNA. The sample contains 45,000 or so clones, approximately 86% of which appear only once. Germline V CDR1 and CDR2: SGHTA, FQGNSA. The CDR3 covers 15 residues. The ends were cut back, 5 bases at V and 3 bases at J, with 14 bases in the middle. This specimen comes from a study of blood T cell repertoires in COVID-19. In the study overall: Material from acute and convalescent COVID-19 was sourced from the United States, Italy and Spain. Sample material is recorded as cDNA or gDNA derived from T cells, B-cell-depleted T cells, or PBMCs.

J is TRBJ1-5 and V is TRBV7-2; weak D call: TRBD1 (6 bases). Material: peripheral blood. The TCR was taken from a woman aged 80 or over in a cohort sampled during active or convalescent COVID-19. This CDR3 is CASSPLQGPNQPQHF. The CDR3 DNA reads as TGTGCCAGCAGCCCCCTACAGGGTCCCAATCAGCCCCAGCATTTT.